This is a list of T cell receptor beta chains from one sample in a study of cytomegalovirus exposure and HLA in healthy donors. Profiled with immunoSEQ multiplex PCR; TCRdb holds only in-frame clones, not every one. The table includes some 140,000 clones, roughly nine tenths detected once. The specimen was PBMCs. All receptors derive from a man aged 18 to 29 in good health and CMV-seronegative. Each CDR3 is given with its conserved first and last residue. The D gene is left open where the match is weak. A clone size is listed for some rows: how often the clone was seen (once, few, many), or a class if it is expanded.

clone size: .; CDR3 length: 13; J gene: TRBJ1-1; V gene: TRBV10-3; D gene: .; CDR3 DNA: TGTGCCATCAGCGAAACGGGGAACACTGAAGCTTTCTTT; CDR3 protein: CAISETGNTEAFF
clone size: few; CDR3 length: 13; J gene: TRBJ2-1; V gene: TRBV30; D gene: .; CDR3 DNA: TGTGCCTGGAGTATCGGACTGGCACATGAGCAGTTCTTC; CDR3 protein: CAWSIGLAHEQFF
clone size: .; CDR3 length: 13; J gene: TRBJ1-2; V gene: TRBV19; D gene: .; CDR3 DNA: TGTGCCAGTAGCGGGGGACTTAACTATGGCTACACCTTC; CDR3 protein: CASSGGLNYGYTF
clone size: .; CDR3 length: 15; J gene: TRBJ1-3; V gene: TRBV30; D gene: TRBD1; CDR3 DNA: TGTGCCTGGAGTATCGGGACAGGTAGTGGAAACACCATATATTTT; CDR3 protein: CAWSIGTGSGNTIYF
clone size: .; CDR3 length: 16; J gene: TRBJ2-5; V gene: TRBV30; D gene: .; CDR3 DNA: TGTGCCTGGAGTGTACTGCGGGACCGCTACCAAGAGACCCAGTACTTC; CDR3 protein: CAWSVLRDRYQETQYF
clone size: .; CDR3 length: 16; J gene: TRBJ2-1; V gene: TRBV6-5; D gene: TRBD2; CDR3 DNA: TGTGCCAGCAGTTACTCGTGGCGGGAGGTCATGAATGAGCAGTTCTTC; CDR3 protein: CASSYSWREVMNEQFF
clone size: .; CDR3 length: 15; J gene: TRBJ1-1; V gene: TRBV7-2; D gene: .; CDR3 DNA: TGTGCCAGCAGCTTAGGGGGGCACCTGAACACTGAAGCTTTCTTT; CDR3 protein: CASSLGGHLNTEAFF
clone size: .; CDR3 length: 18; J gene: TRBJ2-3; V gene: TRBV27; D gene: .; CDR3 DNA: TGTGCCAGCAGTTTACATGGACAGGCAGGACTACACACAGATACGCAGTATTTT; CDR3 protein: CASSLHGQAGLHTDTQYF
clone size: .; CDR3 length: 15; J gene: TRBJ2-1; V gene: TRBV6-1; D gene: .; CDR3 DNA: TGTGCCAGCAAGAGTTTACTCGAACCCCACAATGAGCAGTTCTTC; CDR3 protein: CASKSLLEPHNEQFF
clone size: .; CDR3 length: 15; J gene: TRBJ2-2; V gene: TRBV25-1; D gene: .; CDR3 DNA: TGTGCCAGCAGTGCACTTGCCCCGAACACCGGGGAGCTGTTTTTT; CDR3 protein: CASSALAPNTGELFF
clone size: .; CDR3 length: 17; J gene: TRBJ2-3; V gene: TRBV10-2; D gene: TRBD2; CDR3 DNA: TGCGCCAGCAGTGATCCATGGAGCGGGAGGGCCGCAGATACGCAGTATTTT; CDR3 protein: CASSDPWSGRAADTQYF
clone size: .; CDR3 length: 15; J gene: TRBJ2-2; V gene: TRBV28; D gene: TRBD2; CDR3 DNA: TGTGCCAGCAGTTTAGAAGCGGGAGAGTTCGGGGAGCTGTTTTTT; CDR3 protein: CASSLEAGEFGELFF
clone size: .; CDR3 length: 15; J gene: TRBJ2-3; V gene: TRBV7-9; D gene: .; CDR3 DNA: TGTGCCAGCAGCCCCGAGCCGGTGAGGACAGATACGCAGTATTTT; CDR3 protein: CASSPEPVRTDTQYF
clone size: .; CDR3 length: 14; J gene: TRBJ2-3; V gene: TRBV30; D gene: .; CDR3 DNA: TGTGCCTGGAGTAGGTATCTAGGCACAGATACGCAGTATTTT; CDR3 protein: CAWSRYLGTDTQYF
clone size: .; CDR3 length: 20; J gene: TRBJ1-3; V gene: TRBV4-2; D gene: .; CDR3 DNA: TGTGCCAGCAGCCAGGCCCGAGGGGGGGCGCGAGACGCAGCTGGAAACACCATATATTTT; CDR3 protein: CASSQARGGARDAAGNTIYF
clone size: once; CDR3 length: 12; J gene: TRBJ1-1; V gene: TRBV13; D gene: .; CDR3 DNA: TGTGCCAGCAGCCTTCGGACAGACGAAGCTTTCTTT; CDR3 protein: CASSLRTDEAFF
clone size: .; CDR3 length: 12; J gene: TRBJ2-1; V gene: TRBV5-1; D gene: .; CDR3 DNA: TGCGCCAGCAGCGATGAACAGGGCAGCGGGTTCTTC; CDR3 protein: CASSDEQGSGFF
clone size: .; CDR3 length: 15; J gene: TRBJ2-1; V gene: TRBV5-1; D gene: TRBD1; CDR3 DNA: TGCGCCAGCAGCTCCCGGGACAGGGGGTACAATGAGCAGTTCTTC; CDR3 protein: CASSSRDRGYNEQFF
clone size: .; CDR3 length: 16; J gene: TRBJ2-2; V gene: TRBV29-1; D gene: .; CDR3 DNA: TGCAGCGTTGGGGGAAAGGGGCAGGGGAACACCGGGGAGCTGTTTTTT; CDR3 protein: CSVGGKGQGNTGELFF
clone size: few; CDR3 length: 13; J gene: TRBJ2-5; V gene: TRBV7-9; D gene: TRBD1; CDR3 DNA: TGTGCCAGCGGGGGACAGGGGGGATTGGCCCAGTACTTC; CDR3 protein: CASGGQGGLAQYF
clone size: .; CDR3 length: 13; J gene: TRBJ1-1; V gene: TRBV18; D gene: .; CDR3 DNA: TGTGCCAGCTCGCTTACAGGGCCCACTGAAGCTTTCTTT; CDR3 protein: CASSLTGPTEAFF
clone size: once; CDR3 length: 15; J gene: TRBJ2-5; V gene: TRBV6-1; D gene: .; CDR3 DNA: TGTGCCAGCAGTGAAGCGAGCAGGGGCAGAGAGACCCAGTACTTC; CDR3 protein: CASSEASRGRETQYF
clone size: .; CDR3 length: 18; J gene: TRBJ2-5; V gene: TRBV4-1; D gene: .; CDR3 DNA: TGCGCCAGCAGCCAGGCAACCTCGGGACAACCAGGGAGAGAGACCCAGTACTTC; CDR3 protein: CASSQATSGQPGRETQYF
clone size: .; CDR3 length: 15; J gene: TRBJ1-5; V gene: TRBV28; D gene: TRBD1; CDR3 DNA: TGTGCCAGCAGTTCGCCGGGACAGGGGACTCAGCCCCAGCATTTT; CDR3 protein: CASSSPGQGTQPQHF
clone size: .; CDR3 length: 16; J gene: TRBJ1-2; V gene: TRBV27; D gene: TRBD1; CDR3 DNA: TGTGCCAGCAGTTATAGGGGGACAGCACCTAACTATGGCTACACCTTC; CDR3 protein: CASSYRGTAPNYGYTF
clone size: .; CDR3 length: 16; J gene: TRBJ1-2; V gene: TRBV7-9; D gene: TRBD1; CDR3 DNA: TGTGCCAGCAGCGACTCACAGGGGCCGGGGATAAGTGGCTACACCTTC; CDR3 protein: CASSDSQGPGISGYTF
clone size: .; CDR3 length: 15; J gene: TRBJ2-7; V gene: TRBV9; D gene: TRBD2; CDR3 DNA: TGTGCCAGCAGCGTAGGACTAGCGAGAATTGGCGAGCAGTACTTC; CDR3 protein: CASSVGLARIGEQYF
clone size: .; CDR3 length: 13; J gene: TRBJ1-1; V gene: TRBV18; D gene: .; CDR3 DNA: TGTGCCAGCTCACCAAACAGGGACACTGAAGCTTTCTTT; CDR3 protein: CASSPNRDTEAFF
clone size: .; CDR3 length: 14; J gene: TRBJ1-2; V gene: TRBV6-1; D gene: .; CDR3 DNA: TGTGCCAGCACCAAATTGGACAAACTCTATGGCTACACCTTC; CDR3 protein: CASTKLDKLYGYTF
clone size: .; CDR3 length: 14; J gene: TRBJ1-3; V gene: TRBV6-5; D gene: .; CDR3 DNA: TGTGCCAGCAGTTTAGGGAGCTCTGGAAACACCATATATTTT; CDR3 protein: CASSLGSSGNTIYF
clone size: .; CDR3 length: 12; J gene: TRBJ1-1; V gene: TRBV6-5; D gene: .; CDR3 DNA: TGTGCCAGCAGTGCGGGACCGAGTGAAGCTTTCTTT; CDR3 protein: CASSAGPSEAFF
clone size: .; CDR3 length: 17; J gene: TRBJ1-3; V gene: TRBV5-1; D gene: TRBD1; CDR3 DNA: TGCGCCAGCAGCCCGTCTATTCAGGGGGTTGTGGGAAACACCATATATTTT; CDR3 protein: CASSPSIQGVVGNTIYF
clone size: .; CDR3 length: 15; J gene: TRBJ2-7; V gene: TRBV5-4; D gene: TRBD1; CDR3 DNA: TGTGCCAGCAGCACATACAGGGGAAGCTCCTACGAGCAGTACTTC; CDR3 protein: CASSTYRGSSYEQYF
clone size: .; CDR3 length: 14; J gene: TRBJ1-5; V gene: TRBV10-3; D gene: .; CDR3 DNA: TGTGCCATCAGCCCCGGGGACCCCGGGGGGCCCCAGCATTTT; CDR3 protein: CAISPGDPGGPQHF
clone size: .; CDR3 length: 16; J gene: TRBJ2-1; V gene: TRBV7-2; D gene: .; CDR3 DNA: TGTGCCAGCAGCTCGCCATCGGGAGCCTCCTACAATGAGCAGTTCTTC; CDR3 protein: CASSSPSGASYNEQFF
clone size: .; CDR3 length: 15; J gene: TRBJ2-7; V gene: TRBV30; D gene: TRBD1; CDR3 DNA: TGTGCCTGGAGTGCAGGGACAGGGGGCTCCTACGAGCAGTACTTC; CDR3 protein: CAWSAGTGGSYEQYF
clone size: .; CDR3 length: 14; J gene: TRBJ2-3; V gene: TRBV2; D gene: TRBD1; CDR3 DNA: TGTGCCAGCATCCAGGGGGTGAGCACAGATACGCAGTATTTT; CDR3 protein: CASIQGVSTDTQYF
clone size: .; CDR3 length: 14; J gene: TRBJ1-2; V gene: TRBV6-4; D gene: TRBD1; CDR3 DNA: TGTGCCAGCAGCCCTGACAGGGGAAACTATGGCTACACCTTC; CDR3 protein: CASSPDRGNYGYTF
clone size: few; CDR3 length: 14; J gene: TRBJ2-7; V gene: TRBV2; D gene: .; CDR3 DNA: TGTGCCAGCACCTCCCTCGATAGCAATCGGGAGCAGTACTTC; CDR3 protein: CASTSLDSNREQYF
clone size: .; CDR3 length: 15; J gene: TRBJ1-1; V gene: TRBV7-9; D gene: .; CDR3 DNA: TGTGCCAGCAGCTTAGCTGGGCAGGGGAGGGCTGAAGCTTTCTTT; CDR3 protein: CASSLAGQGRAEAFF
clone size: .; CDR3 length: 15; J gene: TRBJ1-1; V gene: TRBV7-8; D gene: TRBD1; CDR3 DNA: TGTGCCAGCAGCGGCGGGACAGGGCGATTCACTGAAGCTTTCTTT; CDR3 protein: CASSGGTGRFTEAFF
clone size: once; CDR3 length: 15; J gene: TRBJ2-7; V gene: TRBV5-1; D gene: TRBD1; CDR3 DNA: TGCGCCAGCAGCTCGGGACAGGGCGGGAGTTACGAGCAGTACTTC; CDR3 protein: CASSSGQGGSYEQYF